This T cell receptor (beta chain) was captured by sequencing in a study of T cells and Merkel cell carcinoma outcomes. Some clones are missing from TCRdb's copy, which holds only in-frame ones; the method was immunoSEQ multiplex PCR. The repertoire holds around 15,000 clones, with approximately 80% as singletons. Germline values: CDR1 GTSNPN, CDR2 SVGIG (reference sequence). V lost 1 base to trimming and J lost 3 bases, with 19 bases between them. CDR3 length: 16 residues. Study results and limitations: In Merkel cell carcinoma, repertoire and T-cell density reportedly predicted outcomes.

With respect to this clone: Its antigen remains unidentified.

The chain combines TRBV30 with TRBJ2-7; D call uncertain. Sequenced sample: tumor tissue from Merkel cell carcinoma. The source is a human donor with Merkel cell carcinoma. The CDR3 region has the DNA TGTGCCTGGAGTGCCCTCGTCCCTACAACCGTCTACGAGCAGTACTTC. This codes for CAWSALVPTTVYEQYF.